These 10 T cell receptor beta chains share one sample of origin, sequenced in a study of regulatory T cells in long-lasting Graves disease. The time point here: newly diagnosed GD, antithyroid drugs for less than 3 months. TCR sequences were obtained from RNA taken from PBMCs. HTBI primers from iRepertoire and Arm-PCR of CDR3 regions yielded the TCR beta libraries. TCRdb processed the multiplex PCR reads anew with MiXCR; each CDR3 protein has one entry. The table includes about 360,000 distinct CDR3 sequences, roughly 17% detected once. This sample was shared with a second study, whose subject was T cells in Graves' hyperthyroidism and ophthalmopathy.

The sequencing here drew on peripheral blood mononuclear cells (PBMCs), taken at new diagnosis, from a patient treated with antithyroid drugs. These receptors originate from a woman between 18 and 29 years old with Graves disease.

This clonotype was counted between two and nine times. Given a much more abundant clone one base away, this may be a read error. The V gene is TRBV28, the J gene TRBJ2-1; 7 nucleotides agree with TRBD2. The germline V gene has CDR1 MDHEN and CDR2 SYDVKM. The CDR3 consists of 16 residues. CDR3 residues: CAGSPLAPSSYNEQFF. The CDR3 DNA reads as TGTGCCGGCAGTCCACTAGCGCCCAGCTCCTACAATGAGCAGTTCTTC.

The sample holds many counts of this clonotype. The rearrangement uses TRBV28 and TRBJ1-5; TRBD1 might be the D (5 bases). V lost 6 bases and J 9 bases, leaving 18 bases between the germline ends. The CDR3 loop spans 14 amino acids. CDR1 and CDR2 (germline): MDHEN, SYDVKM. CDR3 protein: CASSGPAGPRPQHF. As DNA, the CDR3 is TGTGCCAGCAGCGGACCCGCGGGGCCGAGGCCCCAGCATTTT. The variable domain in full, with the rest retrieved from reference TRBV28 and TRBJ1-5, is DVKVTQSSRYLVKRTGEKVFLECVQDMDHENMFWYRQDPGLGLRLIYFSYDVKMKEKGDIPEGYSVSREKKERFSLILESASTNQTSMYLCASSGPAGPRPQHFGDGTRLSIL.

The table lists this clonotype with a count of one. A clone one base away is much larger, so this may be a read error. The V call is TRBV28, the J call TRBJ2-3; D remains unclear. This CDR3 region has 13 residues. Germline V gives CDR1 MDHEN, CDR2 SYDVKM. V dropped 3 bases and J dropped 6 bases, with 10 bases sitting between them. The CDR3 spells CASSFISSDTQYF. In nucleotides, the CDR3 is TGTGCCAGCAGTTTCATAAGTTCGGATACGCAGTATTTT.

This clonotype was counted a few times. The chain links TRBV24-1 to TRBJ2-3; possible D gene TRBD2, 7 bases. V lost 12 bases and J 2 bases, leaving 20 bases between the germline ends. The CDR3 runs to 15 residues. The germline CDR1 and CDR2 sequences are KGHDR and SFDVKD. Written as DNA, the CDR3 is TGTGCCTCTCCTGAGGCGCGGGGGCCCACAGATACGCAGTATTTT. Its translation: CASPEARGPTDTQYF.

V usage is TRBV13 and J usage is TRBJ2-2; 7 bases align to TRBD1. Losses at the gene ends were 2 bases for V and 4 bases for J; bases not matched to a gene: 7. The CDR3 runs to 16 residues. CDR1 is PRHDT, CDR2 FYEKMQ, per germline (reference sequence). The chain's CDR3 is CASSLTGQAVTGELFF. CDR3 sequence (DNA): TGTGCCAGCAGCTTAACTGGACAGGCGGTCACCGGGGAGCTGTTTTTT.

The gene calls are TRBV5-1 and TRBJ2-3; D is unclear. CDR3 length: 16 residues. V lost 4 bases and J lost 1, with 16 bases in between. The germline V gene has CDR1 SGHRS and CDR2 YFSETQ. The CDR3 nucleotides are TGCGCCAGCAGCCTTGGGCCTACAAGAGGCACAGATACGCAGTATTTT. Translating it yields CASSLGPTRGTDTQYF.

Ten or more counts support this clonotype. Here the CDR3 DNA reads TGCGCCAGCAGCCCGAACGGGGACTCAAATAGCAATCAGCCCCAGCATTTT. It translates to CASSPNGDSNSNQPQHF. V is TRBV5-1 and J is TRBJ1-5; D perhaps matches TRBD1 (5 bases). CDR1 and CDR2 (germline): SGHRS, YFSETQ. Trimming took 4 bases from V and 0 from J, leaving 17 bases between them. This CDR3 is built from 17 residues.

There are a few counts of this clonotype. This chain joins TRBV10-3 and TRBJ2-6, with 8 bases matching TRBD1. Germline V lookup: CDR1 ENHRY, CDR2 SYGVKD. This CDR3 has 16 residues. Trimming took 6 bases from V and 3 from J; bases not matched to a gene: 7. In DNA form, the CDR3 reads TGTGCCATCAGCGGGACAGGCCAAGGTGGGGCCAACGTCCTGACTTTC. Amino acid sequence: CAISGTGQGGANVLTF.

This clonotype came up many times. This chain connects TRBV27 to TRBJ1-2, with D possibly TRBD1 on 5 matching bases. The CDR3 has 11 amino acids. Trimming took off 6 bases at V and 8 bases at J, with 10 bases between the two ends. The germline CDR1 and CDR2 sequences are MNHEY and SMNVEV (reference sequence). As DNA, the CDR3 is TGTGCCAGCAGGGGGGTAAGCGGCTACACCTTC. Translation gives CASRGVSGYTF.

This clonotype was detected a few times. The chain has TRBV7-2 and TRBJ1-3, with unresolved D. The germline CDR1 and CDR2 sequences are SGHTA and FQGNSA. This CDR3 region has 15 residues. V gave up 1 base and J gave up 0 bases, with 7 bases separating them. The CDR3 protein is CASSLEVGSGNTIYF. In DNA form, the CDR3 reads TGTGCCAGCAGCTTAGAGGTGGGCTCTGGAAACACCATATATTTT.